This T cell receptor beta chain was sequenced during a study of beta chain features in type 1 diabetes. Study-level points and caveats: Type 1 diabetes patients had TCRB CDR3s that were shorter (moderately but significantly so) in all four CD4+ subsets. With patients and controls alike, PCR might favor shorter templates to an equal degree. Researchers reported that naive, central memory and Treg TCRB repertoires appeared more similar in patients than in healthy donors.

This clone showed up just a few times. Its antigen is unknown. Markers CD45RO/CCR7/CD25/CD127/CD95/CD27 served to sort CD4+ naive, central memory, regulatory and stem cell-like memory cells. The isolated RNA, all of it, was reverse transcribed, so expressed TCRB transcripts were what got sequenced. Libraries were prepared by immunoSEQ multiplex PCR; TCRdb keeps only in-frame clonotypes and omits some of them. The sample gives hundreds of thousands of clones, roughly 17% of which show up once; 0.02% to 0.025% is in the top ten. V dropped 7 bases and J dropped 4 bases, with 14 bases sitting between them. Germline CDR1 reads SGHNT; CDR2 reads YYREEE (reference sequence). This CDR3 comprises 13 residues.

What was sequenced was naive CD4+ T cells from blood. This TCR came from a woman under 30 in good health. The genes are TRBV5-4 and TRBJ1-2, with D unclear. This CDR3 reads CASGSWVPYGYTF. CDR3 in DNA: TGTGCCAGCGGATCCTGGGTTCCCTATGGCTACACCTTC.